Listed below are T cell receptor beta chains from one sample, sequenced in a study of blood T cell repertoires in COVID-19. Only in-frame clones appear in the TCRdb table, and some are missing; sequencing was by immunoSEQ multiplex PCR. The data hold roughly 330,000 clones, with nearly 90% observed a single time. Sequenced sample: PBMCs or T cells enriched from blood (not recorded which). The receptors were gathered from a woman in her 30s who had recovered from COVID-19. The CDR3 runs from the conserved cysteine through the conserved F or W. Each record gives: clone size, J gene, D gene, V gene, CDR3 DNA, CDR3 protein. The D gene is left open where the match is weak. The size field is filled for only some rows; it gives once, few, many or a size class.

few | TRBJ1-6 | . | TRBV4-3 | TGCGCCAGCAGCCAAGAAACGTCCGCAGGGGACGTGTCACCCCTCCACTTT | CASSQETSAGDVSPLHF
. | TRBJ2-7 | . | TRBV7-2 | TGTGCCAGCAGCCCCCCTAGTCCCGAGCAGTACTTC | CASSPPSPEQYF
. | TRBJ1-2 | . | TRBV7-9 | TGTGCCAGCAGCTTATTGATCCTCCGGGGTAACTATGGCTACACCTTC | CASSLLILRGNYGYTF
once | TRBJ2-5 | . | TRBV7-3 | TGTGCCAGCAGTATGGGGCAGGTGGAGACCCAGTACTTC | CASSMGQVETQYF
. | TRBJ2-5 | TRBD1 | TRBV6-5 | TGTGCCAGCAGTATTCCCGGGACAGGGCGGGAGACCCAGTACTTC | CASSIPGTGRETQYF
. | TRBJ1-1 | . | TRBV7-9 | TGTGCCAGCAGGATGGGTGGGGCAGATTCTTACACTGAAGCTTTCTTT | CASRMGGADSYTEAFF
once | TRBJ2-1 | TRBD2 | TRBV9 | TGTGCCAGCAGCGTTAGCGGGGGGGCGATCAACAATGAGCAGTTCTTC | CASSVSGGAINNEQFF
few | TRBJ2-7 | TRBD2 | TRBV7-2 | TGTGCCAGCAGCTCGAGTAGCGGGGGCCTCCCCTACGAGCAGTACTTC | CASSSSSGGLPYEQYF
. | TRBJ1-6 | . | TRBV30 | TGTGCCTGGAGTGTACTAGGGTCAGAGAATAATTCACCCCTCCACTTT | CAWSVLGSENNSPLHF
. | TRBJ2-7 | TRBD1 | TRBV5-1 | TGCGCCAGCAGCTTGGCTTTAGGGGCAGGGGGCGAGCAGTACTTC | CASSLALGAGGEQYF
. | TRBJ2-5 | TRBD2 | TRBV19 | TGTGCCAGTAGTAACCGACTAGCGGGGGCCCCGGGCAAAGGAACCCAGTACTTC | CASSNRLAGAPGKGTQYF
. | TRBJ1-2 | . | TRBV5-6 | TGTGCCAGCAGCAACCTGGGGCTAATGGGCTACACCTTC | CASSNLGLMGYTF
. | TRBJ2-3 | . | TRBV5-6 | TGTGCCAGCAGCTTGGGGGCGGGGAGCACAGATACGCAGTATTTT | CASSLGAGSTDTQYF
. | TRBJ1-2 | . | TRBV18 | TGTGCCAGCTCACCACCTTTTCCGGGATTGAGCTATGGCTACACCTTC | CASSPPFPGLSYGYTF
. | TRBJ2-5 | . | TRBV12-3/TRBV12-4 | TGTGCCAGCAGCCTTTTCTTGGAGACCCAGTACTTC | CASSLFLETQYF
. | TRBJ2-7 | TRBD1 | TRBV4-2 | TGTGCCAGCAGCCAGGGGACAGGTTGGGAGCAGTACTTC | CASSQGTGWEQYF
. | TRBJ2-3 | . | TRBV4-2 | TGTGCCAGCAGCCCTTCTCGGACTTCAGATACGCAGTATTTT | CASSPSRTSDTQYF
. | TRBJ1-3 | . | TRBV6-5 | TGTGCCAGCAGACAGCCTTCCTCTGGAAACACCATATATTTT | CASRQPSSGNTIYF
. | TRBJ1-1 | TRBD1 | TRBV6-5 | TGTGCCAGCAGTACAGGGGTTTGGGGCACTGAAGCTTTCTTT | CASSTGVWGTEAFF
. | TRBJ1-6 | . | TRBV7-2 | TGTGCCAGCAGCCGTGACAGCAATAATTCACCCCTCCACTTT | CASSRDSNNSPLHF